The 30 T cell receptor beta chains in this list originate from one sample, sequenced in a study of shared clonotypes between healthy human individuals. TCRdb's table, derived via immunoSEQ multiplex PCR, lists solely in-frame clones and lacks some. The sample comprises 2 million to 3 million clones, 93% of which are singletons, and approximately 0.35% rests with the top ten. The sequenced material came from naive CD4+ T cells from PBMCs. Subset indicated: CD45RA+ positively selected. These receptors came from a man between 18 and 35 years old in good health. Some clones in this sample may be carry-over from other donors' samples.

This chain connects TRBV5-4 to TRBJ2-5; a possible D gene is TRBD1 (6 bases). V was shortened by 1 base and J by 4 bases, with 11 bases between the two germline ends. The CDR3 length is 14 residues. Germline CDR1 and CDR2: SGHNT and YYREEE (reference sequence). The CDR3 region has the DNA TGTGCCAGCAGCTTGTTCCAGGGGCGAGAGACCCAGTACTTC. It specifies CASSLFQGRETQYF.

This chain joins TRBV19 and TRBJ1-2; 9 nucleotides agree with TRBD1. The V gene's germline CDR1 is LNHDA and CDR2 SQIVND (reference sequence). The CDR3 consists of 15 residues. J was trimmed by 8 bases and V by 4 bases; bases with no gene match: 11. The CDR3 loop is CASSTDLYRGRGYTF. CDR3 in DNA: TGTGCCAGTAGTACGGATCTTTACAGGGGGCGAGGCTACACCTTC.

CDR3 protein: CASSRGFVGDTQYF. The DNA of the CDR3 is TGTGCCAGCAGCCGAGGTTTTGTGGGAGATACGCAGTATTTT. This sequence joins TRBV7-3 and TRBJ2-3, with D unresolved. V was cut by 5 bases and J by 5 bases, with 14 bases left in between. Germline lookup yields CDR1 SGHTA and CDR2 FQGTGA. The CDR3 totals 14 residues.

The V and J genes are TRBV2 and TRBJ2-3, with a possible D match to TRBD2 (6 bases). Deletions cut 5 bases from V and 4 bases from J, with 13 bases between. The CDR3 consists of 14 residues. The germline V gene encodes CDR1 SNHLY and CDR2 FYNNEI. Here the CDR3 DNA reads TGTGCCAGCAGTACGACTAGGAGCGCAGATACGCAGTATTTT. Protein sequence: CASSTTRSADTQYF.

V and J are TRBV19 and TRBJ2-5; D not resolved. Trimming left V 3 bases short and J 4 bases short, with 21 bases between. From germline, CDR1 is LNHDA and CDR2 SQIVND (reference sequence). The CDR3 sequence is 17 residues long. The CDR3 bases are TGTGCCAGTAGTATCAAAGGAGCAGGCCTCCGCGGAGAGACCCAGTACTTC. This encodes CASSIKGAGLRGETQYF. Full variable domain (rest looked up from reference TRBV19 and TRBJ2-5): DGGITQSPKYLFRKEGQNVTLSCEQNLNHDAMYWYRQDPGQGLRLIYYSQIVNDFQKGDIAEGYSVSREKKESFPLTVTSAQKNPTAFYLCASSIKGAGLRGETQYFGPGTRLLVL.

The chain employs TRBV5-1 and TRBJ2-1, with no clear D. Trimming left V 1 base short and J 3 bases short, with 2 bases between. Germline assignment: CDR1 SGHRS and CDR2 YFSETQ. This CDR3 contains 12 residues. CDR3 residues: CASSLYYNEQFF. In nucleotides, the CDR3 is TGCGCCAGCAGCTTGTACTACAATGAGCAGTTCTTC.

J is TRBJ2-3 and V is TRBV14; 7 nucleotides match TRBD1. The CDR3 sequence is 12 residues long. In germline, CDR1 is SGHDN, CDR2 FVKESK. After removal of 4 bases from V and 7 bases from J, the junction contained 2 bases not matched to a gene. Here the CDR3 DNA reads TGTGCCAGCAGCCCACAGGGGAATACGCAGTATTTT. Its translation is CASSPQGNTQYF. Looking up the rest from reference TRBV14 and TRBJ2-3 gives the full variable domain: EAGVTQFPSHSVIEKGQTVTLRCDPISGHDNLYWYRRVMGKEIKFLLHFVKESKQDESGMPNNRFLAERTGGTYSTLKVQPAELEDSGVYFCASSPQGNTQYFGPGTRLTVL.

Only one count was recorded for this clone. The chain links TRBV19 to TRBJ1-2; 9 nucleotides line up with TRBD1. Germline V lookup: CDR1 LNHDA, CDR2 SQIVND (reference sequence). The CDR3 is 14 residues long. The trim removed 9 bases at V and 4 bases at J, leaving 9 bases unmatched. CDR3 protein: CASTDGTGLYGYTF. DNA for the CDR3: TGTGCCAGCACTGACGGGACAGGGCTCTATGGCTACACCTTC. Full variable domain (outside the CDR3, taken from reference TRBV19 and TRBJ1-2): DGGITQSPKYLFRKEGQNVTLSCEQNLNHDAMYWYRQDPGQGLRLIYYSQIVNDFQKGDIAEGYSVSREKKESFPLTVTSAQKNPTAFYLCASTDGTGLYGYTFGSGTRLTVV.

This chain uses TRBV19 with TRBJ2-3, with TRBD2 matching 10 bases. The trim removed 3 bases at V and 3 bases at J, leaving 15 bases unmatched. The CDR3 is 19 amino acids. Per germline, CDR1 LNHDA and CDR2 SQIVND (reference sequence). DNA of the CDR3: TGTGCCAGTAGTATTCATCGTCTAGCGGGAGTACTTGGGACAGATACGCAGTATTTT. Protein product: CASSIHRLAGVLGTDTQYF.

This rearrangement joins TRBV6-5 to TRBJ1-2, with 12 positions matching TRBD1. Trimming at V came to 2 bases and at J to 3 bases, leaving 4 bases not matched to a gene. Germline CDR1 is MNHEY and CDR2 is SVGAGI. The CDR3 runs to 16 residues. The CDR3 protein is CASSYVWDRGHYGYTF. Here the CDR3 DNA reads TGTGCCAGCAGTTACGTTTGGGACAGGGGGCACTATGGCTACACCTTC.

This clone came up once. The chain joins TRBV7-3 to TRBJ2-7; D uncertain. Trimming left V 4 bases short and J 6 bases short, with 13 bases between. This CDR3 spans 13 amino acids. The germline gives CDR1 SGHTA, CDR2 FQGTGA. CDR3 DNA: TGTGCCAGCAGCTCCCACATGGAGTCCGAGCAGTACTTC. Translating gives CASSSHMESEQYF.

This chain joins TRBV19 and TRBJ1-5; D gene unclear. The CDR3 loop spans 13 amino acids. The germline gives CDR1 LNHDA, CDR2 SQIVND (reference sequence). V was cut by 0 bases and J by 9 bases, with 9 bases left in between. CDR3 sequence (DNA): TGTGCCAGTAGTATAGATCCCACCGGGCCCCAGCATTTT. Translation: CASSIDPTGPQHF.

J is TRBJ2-1 and V is TRBV14, with TRBD2 matching over 7 bases. Trimming cost V 3 bases and J 5 bases; bases outside gene matches: 4. Germline V CDR1 and CDR2: SGHDN, FVKESK. The length of the CDR3 is 14 residues. The CDR3 nucleotides read TGTGCCAGCAGCCAGGGGGGGTTCAACAATGAGCAGTTCTTC. This gives the protein CASSQGGFNNEQFF. The whole variable domain, remainder taken from reference TRBV14 and TRBJ2-1, is EAGVTQFPSHSVIEKGQTVTLRCDPISGHDNLYWYRRVMGKEIKFLLHFVKESKQDESGMPNNRFLAERTGGTYSTLKVQPAELEDSGVYFCASSQGGFNNEQFFGPGTRLTVL.

V and J are TRBV19 and TRBJ1-4; unclear D gene. CDR3 size: 14 residues. The V end lost 6 bases, the J end lost 4 bases, and 12 bases lay between the germline ends. The germline V gene has CDR1 LNHDA and CDR2 SQIVND (reference sequence). The CDR3 DNA reads TGTGCCAGTAGCGGCGGGCAGAATAATGAAAAACTGTTTTTT. Residues: CASSGGQNNEKLFF.

The gene calls are TRBV28 and TRBJ1-5, with 8 bases aligning to TRBD1. There are 16 residues in the CDR3. From germline, CDR1 is MDHEN and CDR2 SYDVKM. V was clipped by 1 base and J by 4 bases; unmatched bases: 6. The CDR3 reads CASSLSRTGLNQPQHF. In nucleotides, the CDR3 is TGTGCCAGCAGTTTATCACGGACAGGGCTAAATCAGCCCCAGCATTTT.

J is TRBJ2-3 and V is TRBV4-1; TRBD2 agrees at 10 bases. The CDR3 has 16 residues. Germline V CDR1 and CDR2: MGHRA, YSYEKL. Trimming cost V 2 bases and J 7 bases; bases outside gene matches: 9. CDR3 amino acids: CASSQTGAGGGNTQYF. The CDR3 DNA sequence: TGCGCCAGCAGCCAAACAGGAGCGGGAGGGGGGAATACGCAGTATTTT.

This clone was seen only once. The sample holds other DNA sequences that translate to the same CDR3. The V gene is TRBV27, the J gene TRBJ2-7; D is ambiguous. The germline V and J ends were trimmed by 2 bases and 6 bases, with 20 bases remaining between them. Germline CDR1 reads MNHEY; CDR2 reads SMNVEV (reference sequence). This CDR3 is built from 16 residues. This CDR3 is CASSLPNKDRGPEQYF. CDR3 coding DNA: TGTGCCAGCAGTTTACCGAACAAGGATCGAGGTCCCGAGCAGTACTTC.

V usage is TRBV5-4 and J usage is TRBJ2-7; either TRBD1 or TRBD2 may fit D (5 bases each). CDR1 and CDR2 (germline): SGHNT, YYREEE (reference sequence). V lost 0 bases and J lost 2, with 12 bases in between. CDR3 length: 15 amino acids. Here the CDR3 DNA reads TGTGCCAGCAGCTTGGGTTCGGGGCTGGCCTACGAGCAGTACTTC. Encoded protein: CASSLGSGLAYEQYF.

The chain has TRBV7-2 and TRBJ1-5, with D hard to call. From germline, CDR1 is SGHTA and CDR2 FQGNSA. This CDR3 region has 15 residues. V lost 0 bases, J lost 0 bases, and 6 bases lay in between. The CDR3 region is CASSLAHHSNQPQHF. In nucleotides, the CDR3 is TGTGCCAGCAGCTTAGCCCACCATAGCAATCAGCCCCAGCATTTT. Supplemented by reference TRBV7-2 and TRBJ1-5, the full variable domain reads GAGVSQSPSNKVTEKGKDVELRCDPISGHTALYWYRQSLGQGLEFLIYFQGNSAPDKSGLPSDRFSAERTGGSVSTLTIQRTQQEDSAVYLCASSLAHHSNQPQHFGDGTRLSIL.

CDR3 in amino acids: CASSNPQGSETQYF. The CDR3 DNA reads TGCGCCAGCAGCAATCCCCAGGGTAGTGAGACCCAGTACTTC. The V gene is TRBV5-1, the J gene TRBJ2-5; D is perhaps TRBD1 (5 bases). CDR3 length: 14 residues. The germline gives CDR1 SGHRS, CDR2 YFSETQ. V was shortened by 4 bases and J by 5 bases, with 15 bases between the two germline ends.

The chain combines TRBV7-8 with TRBJ2-7, with 7 bases aligning to TRBD2. Germline assignment: CDR1 SGHVS and CDR2 FQNEAQ. V lost 3 bases to trimming and J lost 6 bases; unmatched junction nucleotides: 8. The CDR3 extends over 14 amino acids. The CDR3 protein is CASSFSGLNIEQYF. In DNA, the CDR3 is TGTGCCAGCAGCTTTTCGGGACTAAACATCGAGCAGTACTTC. Based on the CDR3 plus reference TRBV7-8 and TRBJ2-7, the full variable domain is GAGVSQSPRYKVAKRGQDVALRCDPISGHVSLFWYQQALGQGPEFLTYFQNEAQLDKSGLPSDRFFAERPEGSVSTLKIQRTQQEDSAVYLCASSFSGLNIEQYFGPGTRLTVT.

The chain is built from TRBV7-6 and TRBJ1-6, with a possible D match to TRBD1 (6 bases). Germline lookup yields CDR1 SGHVS and CDR2 FNYEAQ. This CDR3 has 19 amino acids. Trimming stripped 0 bases from V and 2 bases from J, with 17 bases between. The CDR3: CASSLAVRDIGTYNSPLHF. The CDR3 DNA sequence: TGTGCCAGCAGCTTAGCTGTAAGGGACATTGGAACCTATAATTCACCCCTCCACTTT.

This chain links TRBV11-3 with TRBJ2-3; 12 bases are shared with TRBD2. With 3 bases clipped from V and 6 bases from J, the junction kept 4 bases outside the gene matches. There are 15 residues in the CDR3. Germline assignment: CDR1 SGHNT and CDR2 YENEEA. DNA for the CDR3: TGTGCCAGCAGCTTCCGACTAGCGGGAGATGATACGCAGTATTTT. Protein: CASSFRLAGDDTQYF.

The rearrangement joins TRBV5-1 to TRBJ1-1; the match to TRBD1 covers 9 bases. From germline, CDR1 is SGHRS and CDR2 YFSETQ. The junction had 5 bases not matched to a gene; V was cut back by 1 base and J by 10 bases. The CDR3 runs 13 residues. The CDR3 loop is CASSLLQGAPAFF. The CDR3 nucleotides read TGCGCCAGCAGCTTGCTACAGGGGGCGCCAGCTTTCTTT.

The chain joins TRBV10-3 to TRBJ1-2; D is uncertain. In germline, CDR1 is ENHRY, CDR2 SYGVKD. CDR3 length: 13 residues. Between the trimmed V and J ends, which lost 2 bases and 8 bases, there was a span of 12 bases. This CDR3 reads CAISEGPEGGYTF. CDR3 sequence (DNA): TGTGCCATCAGTGAGGGCCCCGAGGGCGGCTACACCTTC.

This rearrangement joins TRBV29-1 to TRBJ1-1; tentative D call: TRBD1 (5 bases). Trimming stripped 0 bases from V and 10 bases from J, with 21 bases between. The CDR3 has 15 amino acids. CDR1 and CDR2 from the germline V gene are SQVTM and ANQGSEA. CDR3 bases: TGCAGCGTTGAAGATTTGGGCCGCAAAACTGGGGGAGCTTTCTTT. It yields the protein CSVEDLGRKTGGAFF.

The chain recombines TRBV7-2 with TRBJ2-3; D unresolved. CDR1 and CDR2 from the germline V gene are SGHTA and FQGNSA. There are 13 residues in the CDR3. V lost 4 bases to trimming and J lost 3 bases, with 8 bases between them. The CDR3 reads CASSSVWTDTQYF. The CDR3 nucleotides read TGTGCCAGCAGCTCGGTTTGGACAGATACGCAGTATTTT.

The chain recombines TRBV28 with TRBJ1-5, with 11 bases identical to TRBD1. This CDR3 contains 14 residues. Per the germline V gene, CDR1 is MDHEN and CDR2 is SYDVKM. The V and J ends lost 6 bases and 7 bases, in that order; junction bases with no gene match: 5. Here the CDR3 DNA reads TGTGCCAGCAGCCGGGGACAGGGGGTCCAGCCCCAGCATTTT. Protein product: CASSRGQGVQPQHF. The variable domain in full, completed from reference TRBV28 and TRBJ1-5, reads DVKVTQSSRYLVKRTGEKVFLECVQDMDHENMFWYRQDPGLGLRLIYFSYDVKMKEKGDIPEGYSVSREKKERFSLILESASTNQTSMYLCASSRGQGVQPQHFGDGTRLSIL.

The chain uses TRBV19 and TRBJ2-1; 9 bases are a match to TRBD1. Germline CDR1 and CDR2: LNHDA and SQIVND (reference sequence). The ends lost 4 bases at V and 7 bases at J; junction bases unmatched: 8. This CDR3 region has 15 residues. The CDR3 spells CASSSRGTGQNEQFF. For the CDR3, the DNA is TGTGCCAGTAGTAGCCGAGGGACAGGGCAAAATGAGCAGTTCTTC.

The chain joins TRBV27 to TRBJ2-7; the D gene is possibly TRBD1 (5 bases). The CDR3 loop spans 13 amino acids. Germline assignment: CDR1 MNHEY and CDR2 SMNVEV (reference sequence). Trimming removed 3 bases from V and 1 base from J, with 7 bases in between. CDR3 residues: CASSFSGSYEQYF. DNA of the CDR3: TGTGCCAGCAGTTTTTCAGGGTCCTACGAGCAGTACTTC.